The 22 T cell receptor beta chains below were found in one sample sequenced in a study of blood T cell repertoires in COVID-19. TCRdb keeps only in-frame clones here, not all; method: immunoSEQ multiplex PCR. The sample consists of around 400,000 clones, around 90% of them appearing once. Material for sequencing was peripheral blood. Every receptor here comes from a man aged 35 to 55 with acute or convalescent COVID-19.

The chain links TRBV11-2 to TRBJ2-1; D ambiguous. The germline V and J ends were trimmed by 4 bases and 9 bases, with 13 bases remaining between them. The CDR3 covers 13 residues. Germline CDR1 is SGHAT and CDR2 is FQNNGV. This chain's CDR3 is CASSSLGPIEQFF. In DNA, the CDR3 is TGTGCCAGCAGCTCCCTGGGCCCCATTGAGCAGTTCTTC.

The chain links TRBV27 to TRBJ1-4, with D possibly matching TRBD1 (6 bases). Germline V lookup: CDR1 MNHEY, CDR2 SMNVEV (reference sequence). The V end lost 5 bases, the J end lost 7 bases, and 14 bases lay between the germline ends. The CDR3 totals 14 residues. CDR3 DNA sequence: TGTGCCAGCAGTGGGACAACCGAAGGTGAAAAACTGTTTTTT. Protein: CASSGTTEGEKLFF.

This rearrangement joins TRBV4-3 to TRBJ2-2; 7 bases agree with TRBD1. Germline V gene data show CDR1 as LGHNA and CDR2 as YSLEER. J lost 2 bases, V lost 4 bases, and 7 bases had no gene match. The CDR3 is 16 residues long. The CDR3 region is CASSPGQIENTGELFF. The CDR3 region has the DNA TGCGCCAGCAGCCCGGGACAGATTGAAAACACCGGGGAGCTGTTTTTT.

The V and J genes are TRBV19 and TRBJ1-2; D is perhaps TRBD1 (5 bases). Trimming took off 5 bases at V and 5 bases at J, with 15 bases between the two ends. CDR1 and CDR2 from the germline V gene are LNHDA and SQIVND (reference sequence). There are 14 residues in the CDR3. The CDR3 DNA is TGTGCCAGTAGTCCGGCAGGGTCTCCATATGGCTACACCTTC. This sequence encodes CASSPAGSPYGYTF. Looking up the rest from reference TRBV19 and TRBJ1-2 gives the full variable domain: DGGITQSPKYLFRKEGQNVTLSCEQNLNHDAMYWYRQDPGQGLRLIYYSQIVNDFQKGDIAEGYSVSREKKESFPLTVTSAQKNPTAFYLCASSPAGSPYGYTFGSGTRLTVV.

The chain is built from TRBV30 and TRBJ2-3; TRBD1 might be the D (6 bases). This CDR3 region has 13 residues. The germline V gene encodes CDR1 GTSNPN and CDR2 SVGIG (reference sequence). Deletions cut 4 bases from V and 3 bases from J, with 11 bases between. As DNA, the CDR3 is TGTGCCTGGAACCAACAGGGTACAGATACGCAGTATTTT. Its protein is CAWNQQGTDTQYF. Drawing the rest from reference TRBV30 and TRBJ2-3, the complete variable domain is SQTIHQWPATLVQPVGSPLSLECTVEGTSNPNLYWYRQAAGRGLQLLFYSVGIGQISSEVPQNLSASRPQDRQFILSSKKLLLSDSGFYLCAWNQQGTDTQYFGPGTRLTVL.

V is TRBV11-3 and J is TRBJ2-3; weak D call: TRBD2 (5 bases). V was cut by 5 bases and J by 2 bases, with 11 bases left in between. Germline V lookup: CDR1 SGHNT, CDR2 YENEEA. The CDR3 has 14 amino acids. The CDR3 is CASSPSWPTDTQYF. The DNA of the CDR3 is TGTGCCAGCAGCCCTAGCTGGCCCACAGATACGCAGTATTTT.

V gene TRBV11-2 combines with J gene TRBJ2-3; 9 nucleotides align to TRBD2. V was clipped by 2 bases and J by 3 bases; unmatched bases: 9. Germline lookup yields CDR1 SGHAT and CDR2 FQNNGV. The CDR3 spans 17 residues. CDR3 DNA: TGTGCCAGCAGCTTAATTGGGGGGACTAGCTCTACAGATACGCAGTATTTT. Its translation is CASSLIGGTSSTDTQYF.

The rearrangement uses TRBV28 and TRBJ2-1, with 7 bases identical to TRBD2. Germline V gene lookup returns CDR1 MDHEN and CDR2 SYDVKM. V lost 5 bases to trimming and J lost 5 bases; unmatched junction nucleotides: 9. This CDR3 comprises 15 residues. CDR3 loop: CASSRGGTTNNEQFF. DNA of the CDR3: TGTGCCAGCAGTCGTGGGGGGACTACCAACAATGAGCAGTTCTTC. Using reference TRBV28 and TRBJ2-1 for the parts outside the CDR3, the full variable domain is DVKVTQSSRYLVKRTGEKVFLECVQDMDHENMFWYRQDPGLGLRLIYFSYDVKMKEKGDIPEGYSVSREKKERFSLILESASTNQTSMYLCASSRGGTTNNEQFFGPGTRLTVL.

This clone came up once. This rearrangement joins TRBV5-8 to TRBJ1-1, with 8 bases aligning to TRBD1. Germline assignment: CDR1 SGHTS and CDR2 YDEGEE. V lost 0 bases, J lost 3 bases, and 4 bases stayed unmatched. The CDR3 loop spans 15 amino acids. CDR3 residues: CASSLEDRGYTEAFF. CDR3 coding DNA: TGTGCCAGCAGCTTGGAAGACAGGGGATACACTGAAGCTTTCTTT.

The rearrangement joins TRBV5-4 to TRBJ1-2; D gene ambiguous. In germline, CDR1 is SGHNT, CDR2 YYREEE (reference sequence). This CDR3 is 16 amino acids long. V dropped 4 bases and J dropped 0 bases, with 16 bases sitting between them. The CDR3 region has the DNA TGTGCCAGCAGCGCGGGAGGACGGATTACTAACTATGGCTACACCTTC. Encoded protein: CASSAGGRITNYGYTF. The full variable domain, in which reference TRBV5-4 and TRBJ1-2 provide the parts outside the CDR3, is ETGVTQSPTHLIKTRGQQVTLRCSSQSGHNTVSWYQQALGQGPQFIFQYYREEENGRGNFPPRFSGLQFPNYSSELNVNALELDDSALYLCASSAGGRITNYGYTFGSGTRLTVV.

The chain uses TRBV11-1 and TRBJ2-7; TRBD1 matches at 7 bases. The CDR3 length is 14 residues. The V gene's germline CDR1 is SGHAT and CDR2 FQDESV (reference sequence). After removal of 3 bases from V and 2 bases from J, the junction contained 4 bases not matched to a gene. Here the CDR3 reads CASSFSGQTYEQYF. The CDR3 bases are TGTGCCAGCAGCTTTTCGGGACAGACCTACGAGCAGTACTTC.

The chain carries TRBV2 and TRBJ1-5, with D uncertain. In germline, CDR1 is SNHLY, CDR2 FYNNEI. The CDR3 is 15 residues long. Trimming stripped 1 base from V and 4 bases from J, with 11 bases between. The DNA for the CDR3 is TGTGCCAGCAGTGAAGGGGCAGACCCTAATCAGCCCCAGCATTTT. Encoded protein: CASSEGADPNQPQHF.

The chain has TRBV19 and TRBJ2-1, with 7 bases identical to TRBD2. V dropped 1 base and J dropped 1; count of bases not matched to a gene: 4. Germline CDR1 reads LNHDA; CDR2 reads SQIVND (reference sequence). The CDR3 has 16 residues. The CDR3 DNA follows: TGTGCCAGTAGTATAGTTCTAGCGGAGTCCTACAATGAGCAGTTCTTC. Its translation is CASSIVLAESYNEQFF.

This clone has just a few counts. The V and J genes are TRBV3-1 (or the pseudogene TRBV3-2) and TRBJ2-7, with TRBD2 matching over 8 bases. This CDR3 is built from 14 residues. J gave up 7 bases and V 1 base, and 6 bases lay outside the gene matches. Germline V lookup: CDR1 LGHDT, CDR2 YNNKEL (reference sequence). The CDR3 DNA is TGTGCCAGCAGCCAAGCGCGGGAGGTGGGTGAGCAGTACTTC. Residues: CASSQAREVGEQYF.

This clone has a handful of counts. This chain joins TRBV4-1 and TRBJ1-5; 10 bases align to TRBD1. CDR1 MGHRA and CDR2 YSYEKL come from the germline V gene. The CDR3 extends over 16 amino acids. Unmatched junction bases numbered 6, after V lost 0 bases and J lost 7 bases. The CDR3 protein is CASSQEGQGFGQPQHF. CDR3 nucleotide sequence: TGCGCCAGCAGCCAAGAGGGACAGGGGTTTGGACAGCCCCAGCATTTT.

The CDR3 DNA follows: TGCAGCGTTGAAGGACAGATGTATGGCTACACCTTC. Translation: CSVEGQMYGYTF. This sequence joins TRBV29-1 and TRBJ1-2; D is possibly TRBD1 (5 bases). Per the germline V gene, CDR1 is SQVTM and CDR2 is ANQGSEA. The CDR3 totals 12 residues. V shed 1 base and J shed 5 bases, with 8 bases lying between them.

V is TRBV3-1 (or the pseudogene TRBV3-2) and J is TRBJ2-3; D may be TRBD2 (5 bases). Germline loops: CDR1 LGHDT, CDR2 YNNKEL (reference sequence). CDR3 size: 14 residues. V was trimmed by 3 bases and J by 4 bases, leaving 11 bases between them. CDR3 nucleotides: TGTGCCAGCAGCCATGGAGGCCGGGCAGATACGCAGTATTTT. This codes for CASSHGGRADTQYF.

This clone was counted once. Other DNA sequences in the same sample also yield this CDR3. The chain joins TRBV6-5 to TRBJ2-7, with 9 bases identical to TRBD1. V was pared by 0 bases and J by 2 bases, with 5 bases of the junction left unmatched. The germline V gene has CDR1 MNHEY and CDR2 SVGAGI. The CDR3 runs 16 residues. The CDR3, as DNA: TGTGCCAGCAGTTACTCAGGACAGGGGACTCCCTACGAGCAGTACTTC. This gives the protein CASSYSGQGTPYEQYF.

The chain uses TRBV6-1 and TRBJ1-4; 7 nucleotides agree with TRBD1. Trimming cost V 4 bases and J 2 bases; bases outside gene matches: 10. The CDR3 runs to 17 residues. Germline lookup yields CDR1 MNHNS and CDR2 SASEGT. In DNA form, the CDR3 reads TGTGCCAGCAGTGTCGAACCAGGGGGAGTGACTAATGAAAAACTGTTTTTT. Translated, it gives CASSVEPGGVTNEKLFF.

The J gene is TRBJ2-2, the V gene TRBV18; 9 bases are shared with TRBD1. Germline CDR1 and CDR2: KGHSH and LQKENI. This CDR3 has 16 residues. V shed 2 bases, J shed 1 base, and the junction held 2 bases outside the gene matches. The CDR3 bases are TGTGCCAGCTCACCAGTGGGACAGGGGAACACCGGGGAGCTGTTTTTT. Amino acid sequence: CASSPVGQGNTGELFF.

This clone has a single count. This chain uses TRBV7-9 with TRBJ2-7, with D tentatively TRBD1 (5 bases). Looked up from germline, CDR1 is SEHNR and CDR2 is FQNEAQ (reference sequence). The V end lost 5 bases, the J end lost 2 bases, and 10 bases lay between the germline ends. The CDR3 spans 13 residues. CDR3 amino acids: CASSPGMTYEQYF. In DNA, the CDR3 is TGTGCCAGCAGCCCAGGGATGACCTACGAGCAGTACTTC.

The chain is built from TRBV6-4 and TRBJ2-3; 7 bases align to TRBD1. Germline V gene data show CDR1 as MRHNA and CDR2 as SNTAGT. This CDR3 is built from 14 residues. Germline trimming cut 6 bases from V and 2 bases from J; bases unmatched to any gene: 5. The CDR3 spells CASRWDSFTDTQYF. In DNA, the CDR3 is TGTGCCAGCAGATGGGACAGCTTCACAGATACGCAGTATTTT.